A selection of T cell receptor beta chains follows, all from one sample in a study of tumor-infiltrating lymphocytes in primary liver carcinoma. TCRdb independently ran MiXCR on the multiplex PCR reads; one entry per CDR3 protein. This sample carries 20,000 to 25,000 distinct CDR3 sequences, over 60% of them seen once, and the ten largest clones take almost 40%. The source material was liver tumor tissue from sampling region 1. Receptor source: a woman in her twenties or thirties with primary liver carcinoma and hepatitis B virus infection. Both conserved end residues are trimmed from each CDR3. The order of the fields is clone size, V gene, J gene, D gene, CDR3 protein. The D gene is left open where the match is weak. Rows give clone size only sometimes, using once, few, many, or a class for an expanded clone.

NA	TRBV10-3	TRBJ2-2	NA	VISESHNSNTGELF
NA	TRBV29-1	TRBJ2-5	NA	SVARLGGRETQY
NA	TRBV11-2	TRBJ1-1	TRBD1	TSSARDRGRKRWSNAEAS
few	TRBV12-3/TRBV12-4	TRBJ1-1	NA	ASSFGGLTEAF
NA	TRBV11-3	TRBJ2-1	TRBD2	ASSLGLLAGHYNEQF
NA	TRBV4-2	TRBJ1-2	NA	ASSHGRQGSYGYT
NA	TRBV6-1	TRBJ1-2	NA	TSSERFLLLRSNYGYT
NA	TRBV11-2	TRBJ2-2	TRBD1	ASGTGQGSRELF
NA	TRBV11-2	TRBJ1-2	TRBD1	ASSRRGRGDYGYT
once	TRBV14	TRBJ2-3	TRBD2	ATSQVQREGRDTQY
NA	TRBV6-6	TRBJ2-1	NA	AISSLEGSYNEKF
once	TRBV10-2	TRBJ2-1	NA	ATQTTRLERGSEQF
NA	TRBV11-2	TRBJ1-1	TRBD1	TSRYTGGMAEAF
once	TRBV4-1	TRBJ2-2	NA	ASSQYRVFDTGELF
NA	TRBV6-1	TRBJ2-1	TRBD2	ASRWGLAGENEQ